This T cell receptor (beta chain) was recovered during a study of Ad26.COV2.S vaccination and SARS-CoV-2 variants. On this clone: Its matching antigen is unknown.

From germline, CDR1 is SEHNR and CDR2 FQNEAQ (reference sequence). The CDR3 is 15 residues long. The V end was cut by 2 bases, the J end by 6 bases, with 14 bases between. As for treatment: around 19 received Ad26.COV2.S at low or high dose, single or two shots; 5 received placebo; per-sample allocation not given. Following the first vaccine or placebo injection, samples were taken on day 63. Overall study results and limits: Ad26.COV2.S recipients had broader spike-specific TCRs (P = 0.0014).

Libraries were prepared by immunoSEQ multiplex PCR; TCRdb keeps only in-frame clonotypes and omits some of them. The data contain around 300,000 clones, 65% to 90% of them singletons. The sequence was obtained from a person aged 18-65 years who received the Ad26.COV2.S COVID-19 vaccine or a placebo. This specimen consisted of peripheral blood, obtained in a trial of Ad26.COV2.S vaccine versus placebo. V usage is TRBV7-9 and J usage is TRBJ2-1, with D possibly matching TRBD2 (6 bases). Here the CDR3 DNA reads TGTGCCAGCAGCTTAAGGAGCGGGTTGGGCAATGAGCAGTTCTTC. It codes for CASSLRSGLGNEQFF.